The present T cell receptor (beta chain) was sequenced within a study of T cell repertoires in cytomegalovirus infection. In its sample, this clonotype was seen many times. Its antigen is unknown. The ends were cut back, 2 bases at V and 3 bases at J, with 22 bases in the middle. The CDR3 consists of 18 residues. From germline, CDR1 is SGHTA and CDR2 FQGNSA. Study-wide points: The ex vivo response was dominated by HLA-C-restricted CMV-specific TCR beta clonotypes. Carriage of CMV together with the relevant HLA was identifiable through cumulative public TCR beta family frequency.

One entry per CDR3 protein results from TCRdb running MiXCR on the reads. The profile shows a few hundred thousand distinct CDR3 sequences, approximately 9% of them singletons. This chain links TRBV7-2 with TRBJ2-5; D might be TRBD1 or TRBD2, each matching 5 bases. The sequenced sample was PBMCs. The receptor's source is a human donor in good health (CMV status not recorded). Some clones in this sample may be carry-over from other donors' samples. The chain's CDR3 is CASSLLGESVRGKETQYF. CDR3 bases: TGTGCCAGCAGCTTATTGGGGGAGTCGGTCCGTGGAAAAGAGACCCAGTACTTC.